This TCR beta chain appears in the sequencing data of a study of response to subunit inactivated influenza vaccine. This clonotype turned up a few times. TCRdb ran MiXCR on the RT-PCR reads and lists one entry per CDR3 protein. Found here are around 530,000 distinct CDR3 sequences, more than 15% of them singletons; the top ten hold less than 4%. Between the trimmed V and J ends, which lost 0 bases and 5 bases, there was a span of 15 bases. CDR1 and CDR2 from the germline V gene are SGDLS and YYNGEE. The CDR3 is made up of 16 amino acids. The receptor was derived from a man aged 45 to 70 who received an inactivated influenza vaccine. Sequences were derived from CD4+ T cells sorted from PBMCs, sampled less than 30 months after vaccination. The rearrangement joins TRBV9 to TRBJ2-1; tentatively, D is TRBD2 (5 bases). CDR3 sequence: CASSVGGGQRNNEQFF. DNA of the CDR3: TGTGCCAGCAGCGTAGGAGGCGGGCAAAGAAACAATGAGCAGTTCTTC.